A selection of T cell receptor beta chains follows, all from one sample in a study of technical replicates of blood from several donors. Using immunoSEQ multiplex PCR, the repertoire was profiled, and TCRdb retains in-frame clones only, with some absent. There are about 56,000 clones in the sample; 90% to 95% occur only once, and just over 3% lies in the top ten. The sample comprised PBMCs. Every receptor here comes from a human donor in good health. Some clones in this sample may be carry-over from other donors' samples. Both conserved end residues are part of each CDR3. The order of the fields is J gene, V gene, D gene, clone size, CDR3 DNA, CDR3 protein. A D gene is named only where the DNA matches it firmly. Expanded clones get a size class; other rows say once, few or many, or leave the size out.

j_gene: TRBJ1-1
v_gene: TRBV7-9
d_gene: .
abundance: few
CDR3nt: TGTGCCAGCAGCTCAAAGGGAGGCTCGAACACTGAAGCTTTCTTT
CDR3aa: CASSSKGGSNTEAFF

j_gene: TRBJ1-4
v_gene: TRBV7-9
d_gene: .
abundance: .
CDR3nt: TGTGCCAGCAGCTTAGCCGAGTGGAGGATGGCAACTAATGAAAAACTGTTTTTT
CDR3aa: CASSLAEWRMATNEKLFF

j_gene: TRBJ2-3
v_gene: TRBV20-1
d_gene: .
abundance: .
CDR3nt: TGCAGTGCTAGATCCGTAGATACGCAGTATTTT
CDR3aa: CSARSVDTQYF

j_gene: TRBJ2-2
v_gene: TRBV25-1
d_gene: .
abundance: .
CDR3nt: TGTGCCAGCAGTGTCGCGGGAACCGGGGAGCTGTTTTTT
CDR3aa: CASSVAGTGELFF

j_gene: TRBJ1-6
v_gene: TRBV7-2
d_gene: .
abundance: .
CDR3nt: TGTGCCAGCAGCTATGCCGGCCAGGGGAGTTCACCCCTCCACTTT
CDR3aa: CASSYAGQGSSPLHF

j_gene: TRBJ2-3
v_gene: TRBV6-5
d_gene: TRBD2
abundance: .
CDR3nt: TGTGCCAGCAGTTTAGAGCGGGGCTTGCGCACAGATACGCAGTATTTT
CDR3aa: CASSLERGLRTDTQYF

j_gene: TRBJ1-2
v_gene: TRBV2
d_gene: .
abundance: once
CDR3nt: TGTGCCAGCAGTGAAACAGGCAGGGCCATAGAGGGCTACACCTTC
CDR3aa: CASSETGRAIEGYTF

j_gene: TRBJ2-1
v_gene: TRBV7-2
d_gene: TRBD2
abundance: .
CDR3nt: TGTGCCAGCAGCTCCTGGGGGACTAGCGGGAACAATGAGCAGTTCTTC
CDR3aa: CASSSWGTSGNNEQFF

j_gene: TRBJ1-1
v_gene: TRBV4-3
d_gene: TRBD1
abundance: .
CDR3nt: TGCGCCAGCAGCCAAGAACGGGGACAGGGTTCTGAAGCTTTCTTT
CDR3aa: CASSQERGQGSEAFF

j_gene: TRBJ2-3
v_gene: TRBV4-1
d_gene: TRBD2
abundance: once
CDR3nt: TGCGCCAGCAGCCAAGATAGGACTAGCGGAACGGATACGCAGTATTTT
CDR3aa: CASSQDRTSGTDTQYF

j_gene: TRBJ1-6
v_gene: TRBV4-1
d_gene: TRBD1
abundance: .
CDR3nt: TGCGCCAGCAGCCAAGAAGACAGGGACAATTCACCCCTCCACTTT
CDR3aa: CASSQEDRDNSPLHF

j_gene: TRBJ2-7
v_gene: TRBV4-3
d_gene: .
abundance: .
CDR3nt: TGCGCCAGCAGCCAAGAGGTCGGTAGTTACGAGCAGTACTTC
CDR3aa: CASSQEVGSYEQYF

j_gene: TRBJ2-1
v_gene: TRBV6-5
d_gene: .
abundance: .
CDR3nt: TGTGCCAGCAGTTACTCGCGAAACAATGAGCAGTTCTTC
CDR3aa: CASSYSRNNEQFF

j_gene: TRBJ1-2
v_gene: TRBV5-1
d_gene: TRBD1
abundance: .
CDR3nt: TGCGCCAGCAGCTTGGACGGACAGGGCGGGGACTATGGCTACACCTTC
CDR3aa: CASSLDGQGGDYGYTF

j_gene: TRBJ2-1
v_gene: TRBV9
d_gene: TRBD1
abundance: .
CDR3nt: TGTGCCAGCAGCGTAGACCGGGACAGCTACAATGAGCAGTTCTTC
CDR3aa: CASSVDRDSYNEQFF

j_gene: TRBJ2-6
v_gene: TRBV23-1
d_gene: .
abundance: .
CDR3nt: TGCGCCAGCGTCACATCGACAGTAGGGGCCAACGTCCTGACTTTC
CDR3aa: CASVTSTVGANVLTF

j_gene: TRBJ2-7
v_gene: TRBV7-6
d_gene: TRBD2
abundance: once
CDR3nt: TGTGCCAGCAGCCCGGGAGGGTACGAGCAGTACTTC
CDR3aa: CASSPGGYEQYF

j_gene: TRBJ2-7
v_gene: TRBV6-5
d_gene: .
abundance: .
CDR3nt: TGTGCCAGCAGTCAGGGGCCCTACGAGCAGTACTTC
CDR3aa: CASSQGPYEQYF

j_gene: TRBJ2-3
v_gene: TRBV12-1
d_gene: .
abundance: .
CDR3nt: TGTGCCAGCAGCTGCGGCGTCTGGGGGGGTGATTGGGATACGCAGTATTTT
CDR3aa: CASSCGVWGGDWDTQYF

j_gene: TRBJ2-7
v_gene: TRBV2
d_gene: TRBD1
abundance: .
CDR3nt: TGTGCCAGCAGCCCCCAGGGGGCGGGTAATGAGGTGCAGTACTTC
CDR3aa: CASSPQGAGNEVQYF